This T cell receptor (beta chain) was documented in a study of T-cell reconstitution after alpha-beta-depleted transplantation in children. The CDR3 consists of 17 residues. V lost 0 bases to trimming and J lost 5 bases, with 17 bases between them. Germline-derived CDR1 and CDR2 are MNHEY and SVGAGI. Study findings and constraints: Two months or so post-transplant, alpha-beta T cells reportedly derived from several hundred expanded graft clones. T-cell numbers and diversity one year post-transplant derived largely from freshly generated T cells.

This clonotype was observed many times. The antigen is not known. Unique molecular identifiers were incorporated during preparation of the TCRbeta library. From the PCR reads, TCRdb called clonotypes with MiXCR, one entry per CDR3 protein. The sample lists roughly 66,000 distinct CDR3 sequences; 4.9% were seen once. This specimen consisted of PBMCs, mostly from graft donor cells, obtained 180 days after TCRalphabeta/CD19-depleted stem cell transplant. The clonotype comes from a boy under three years old who had a stem cell transplant for acute myeloid leukemia, so the T cells may come from the graft donor. This rearrangement joins TRBV6-5 to TRBJ2-1, with D perhaps TRBD2 (6 bases). The CDR3 DNA is TGTGCCAGCAGTTACTCGGAATCCGAGCGGGTTCACAATGAGCAGTTCTTC. Translation gives CASSYSESERVHNEQFF.